Below, one T cell receptor beta chain is given with its context. Its target is unknown. The assay was immunoSEQ multiplex PCR, and TCRdb's table has in-frame clones only and misses some. The sample lists over 6,500 clones, 75% occurring once. These oral cavity squamous cell carcinomas were HPV-negative and locally advanced. No culture or expansion preceded analysis of these blood cells. This sample is part of a study of neoadjuvant anti-PD-1 for oral cavity cancer. CDR1 SGHDT and CDR2 YYEEEE come from the germline V gene. V lost 0 bases to trimming and J lost 1 base, with 14 bases between them. The CDR3 spans 16 residues. Study observations and caveats: Only three patients per response group were TCR-analyzed; validation needed.

The clonotype comes from a person between 35 and 79 years old with oral cavity squamous cell carcinoma. The chain has TRBV5-6 and TRBJ2-7; TRBD1 is a possible D gene (5 bases). The sequencing here drew on PBMCs, taken before nivolumab (anti-PD-1) treatment. In nucleotides, the CDR3 is TGTGCCAGCAGCTTGGGGGTAGGGGTTGATTCCTACGAGCAGTACTTC. It specifies CASSLGVGVDSYEQYF.